This T cell receptor (beta chain) was retrieved from a study of response to subunit inactivated influenza vaccine. Whole-study findings and limits: Only a handful of new T cells, the authors suggested, are recruited with each seasonal influenza vaccination.

One entry per CDR3 protein, called by TCRdb with MiXCR from the RT-PCR reads. The table records fewer than 600,000 distinct CDR3 sequences, around 7.9% of them present only once. CDR3 length: 13 residues. Germline V gene sequence: CDR1 SGHTA, CDR2 FQGNSA. This clonotype was seen ten or more times. Its target is unknown. At one boundary the junction diverges from the germline segment, which might be a read error. This TCR came from a man in his fifties or sixties who received an inactivated influenza vaccine. The rearrangement links TRBV7-2 to TRBJ2-3; 9 bases match TRBD2. Sequenced material: PBMCs from blood, taken less than 30 months after vaccination. The CDR3 nucleotides read TGTGCCAGCAGCCTAGCGGGATCAGATACGCAGTATTTT. Protein: CASSLAGSDTQYF.